A selection of T cell receptor beta chains follows, all from one sample in a study of blood T cell repertoires in COVID-19. Repertoires were generated with immunoSEQ multiplex PCR, while TCRdb's copy carries only in-frame clones and drops some. The sample carries 380,000 or so clones, approximately 88% recorded once. Material for sequencing was PBMCs or T cells enriched from blood (not recorded which). These receptors were obtained from a woman aged 35 to 49 with acute COVID-19. CDR3s leave out the opening cysteine and the closing phenylalanine or tryptophan. Fields, in order: V gene, CDR3 protein.

TRBV27,ASGLNTEAF
TRBV9,ASSVGSGGGYEQY
TRBV29-1,SVGIQGADTQY
TRBV7-9,ASSRGGGYT
TRBV7-8,ASSGGGQGLYGYT
TRBV15,ATSRDGQSRPTNEKLF
TRBV27,ASSLLGQSGGYQETQY
TRBV10-2,ASSEVGLVVTEAF
TRBV15,ATSSLERPGLAGADTQY
TRBV6-5,ASREQDRGSNEQF
TRBV12-5,ASGLGRNYGYT
TRBV18,ASSPREGPAYEQY
TRBV2,ASYRTSGPINEQF
TRBV18,ASSYLGNTGELF
TRBV4-1,ASSRQSGANVLT
TRBV2,ASLSGLLYEQY
TRBV19,ASSIRDRAQDTEAF
TRBV30,AWSLGLDTQY
TRBV2,ASSEPRGYGYT
TRBV19,ASRGTSYEQY
TRBV15,ATSSGLSDGYT
TRBV11-2,ASSLNRAHNEQF
TRBV7-9,ASLGQQGTEAF
TRBV6-5,ATTHPGGGSYEQY
TRBV4-1,ASSQGGGIYEQY
TRBV9,ASSRAQSPSYNEQF